The 10 T cell receptor beta chains listed next were all sequenced from one sample in a study of shared clonotypes between healthy human individuals. Terminally differentiated effector memory CD45RA+ cells were excluded by CCR7 positive selection of CD45RO-negative cells. Sequencing used immunoSEQ multiplex PCR; TCRdb keeps in-frame clones, though not all of them. Here the sample spans millions of clones, just over 90% being singletons. What was sequenced was naive CD8+ T cells from PBMCs. These receptors were taken from a man between 18 and 29 years old in good health. Some clones in this sample may be carry-over from other donors' samples.

This chain joins TRBV5-6 and TRBJ1-2; D not resolved. V was clipped by 4 bases and J by 3 bases, with 13 bases between them. Germline V gives CDR1 SGHDT, CDR2 YYEEEE. This CDR3 comprises 14 residues. The CDR3 loop is CASSTPDFYYGYTF. CDR3 DNA sequence: TGTGCCAGCAGCACTCCGGACTTCTACTATGGCTACACCTTC.

The chain employs TRBV28 and TRBJ2-2; possible D gene TRBD1, 5 bases. The CDR3 length is 14 residues. Germline-derived CDR1 and CDR2 are MDHEN and SYDVKM. Trimming took 6 bases from V and 1 from J, leaving 9 bases between them. CDR3 sequence reads: CASRHQGNTGELFF. The CDR3 DNA sequence: TGTGCCAGCAGGCACCAGGGGAACACCGGGGAGCTGTTTTTT.

This chain connects TRBV27 to TRBJ2-6; D is ambiguous. The CDR3 has 14 amino acids. The germline V and J ends were trimmed by 1 base and 4 bases, with 5 bases remaining between them. Germline CDR1 MNHEY, CDR2 SMNVEV (reference sequence). The CDR3 loop reads CASSLYQGANVLTF. In DNA, the CDR3 is TGTGCCAGCAGTTTATACCAGGGGGCCAACGTCCTGACTTTC.

The J gene is TRBJ2-3, the V gene TRBV27; tentatively, D is TRBD1 (6 bases). This CDR3 contains 15 residues. V was shortened by 4 bases and J by 0 bases, with 11 bases between the two germline ends. CDR1 is MNHEY, CDR2 SMNVEV, per germline (reference sequence). CDR3 coding DNA: TGTGCCAGCAGTTCAGGGGCAACTAGCACAGATACGCAGTATTTT. Translation: CASSSGATSTDTQYF.

This clone is a singleton in its sample. The chain is built from TRBV11-2 and TRBJ2-5; D possibly corresponds to TRBD2 (5 bases). The CDR3 consists of 16 residues. V was clipped by 2 bases and J by 5 bases, with 18 bases between them. Germline V lookup: CDR1 SGHAT, CDR2 FQNNGV. The CDR3 reads CASSLPRLGSLETQYF. In DNA form, the CDR3 reads TGTGCCAGCAGCTTACCACGGTTGGGGAGTCTGGAGACCCAGTACTTC. The variable domain in full, with the rest retrieved from reference TRBV11-2 and TRBJ2-5, is EAGVAQSPRYKIIEKRQSVAFWCNPISGHATLYWYQQILGQGPKLLIQFQNNGVVDDSQLPKDRFSAERLKGVDSTLKIQPAKLEDSAVYLCASSLPRLGSLETQYFGPGTRLLVL.

The rearrangement joins TRBV6-4 to TRBJ2-1; D gene uncertain. In germline, CDR1 is MRHNA, CDR2 SNTAGT. V was shortened by 2 bases and J by 8 bases, with 19 bases between the two germline ends. The CDR3 extends over 16 amino acids. In DNA form, the CDR3 reads TGTGCCAGCAGTGACGGGGTCGGCGGAGCCGTCGATGAGCAGTTCTTC. This translates into CASSDGVGGAVDEQFF.

This chain links TRBV10-3 with TRBJ2-7; 13 bases map to TRBD2. Germline CDR1 is ENHRY and CDR2 is SYGVKD. The V segment lost 2 bases and the J segment 7 bases; nucleotides outside the gene matches: 5. CDR3 size: 15 residues. CDR3 DNA sequence: TGTGCCATCAGTGAGACTAGCGGGAGGGCGGGGGAGCAGTACTTC. It specifies CAISETSGRAGEQYF.

CDR3 region: CASSLGQQNTEAFF. For the CDR3, the DNA is TGTGCCAGCAGCTTAGGACAGCAAAACACTGAAGCTTTCTTT. This chain joins TRBV7-8 and TRBJ1-1; tentative D call: TRBD1 (5 bases). Per germline, CDR1 SGHVS and CDR2 FQNEAQ. The CDR3 has 14 residues. With 1 base removed from V and 2 bases from J, the gap between germline ends came to 8 bases.

This clone occurred once. This chain connects TRBV5-1 to TRBJ2-3, with D unresolved. From germline, CDR1 is SGHRS and CDR2 YFSETQ. The V gene lost 0 bases and the J gene lost 6 bases, with 20 bases spanning the gap. CDR3 length: 17 amino acids. CDR3 in DNA: TGCGCCAGCAGCTTGGCCGGCTATTCCGATGCAAGTGATACGCAGTATTTT. This gives the protein CASSLAGYSDASDTQYF.

With regard to this clone: Other DNA variants within this sample encode the same CDR3. The V and J genes are TRBV7-9 and TRBJ2-7; D remains ambiguous. The germline gives CDR1 SEHNR, CDR2 FQNEAQ (reference sequence). The V gene lost 1 base and the J gene lost 4 bases, with 8 bases spanning the gap. The CDR3 sequence is 13 residues long. In DNA, the CDR3 is TGTGCCAGCAGCTTAGAAGGCGGATACGAGCAGTACTTC. It translates to CASSLEGGYEQYF.